One sample yielded the 14 T cell receptor beta chains listed below, sequenced in a study of OX40 agonist ivuxolimab in advanced cancers. Repertoires were generated with immunoSEQ multiplex PCR, while TCRdb's copy carries only in-frame clones and drops some. The sample shows tens of thousands of clones, roughly 90% of them seen only once. Here the sequenced sample was CD4+ or CD8+ T cells sorted from blood, taken in a trial of the OX40 agonist ivuxolimab. The receptors derive from an adult with an advanced solid tumor such as melanoma, head and neck, liver or kidney cancer.

The chain carries TRBV2 and TRBJ2-2; TRBD2 aligns across 13 bases. After removal of 11 bases from V and 5 bases from J, the junction contained 5 bases not matched to a gene. The germline gives CDR1 SNHLY, CDR2 FYNNEI. The CDR3 consists of 14 residues. CDR3 loop: CAGLGLAGTGELFF. CDR3 nucleotides: TGTGCCGGATTGGGACTAGCGGGGACCGGGGAGCTGTTTTTT.

Written as DNA, the CDR3 is TGTGCCGGCACCCGGGGCGGGCGACAGACCACTGAAGCTTTCTTT. Translated: CAGTRGGRQTTEAFF. The V call is TRBV25-1, the J call TRBJ1-1; possibly TRBD1 for D (5 bases). Deletions cut 11 bases from V and 4 bases from J, with 23 bases between. The V gene's germline CDR1 is MGHDK and CDR2 SYGVNS. The CDR3 loop spans 15 amino acids.

This chain connects TRBV7-8 to TRBJ1-2, with D unresolved. CDR1 and CDR2 from the germline V gene are SGHVS and FQNEAQ. The CDR3 has 15 amino acids. The germline V and J ends were trimmed by 1 base and 2 bases, with 11 bases remaining between them. Here the CDR3 reads CASSLGQTPNYGYTF. The DNA for the CDR3 is TGTGCCAGCAGCTTAGGGCAAACGCCAAACTATGGCTACACCTTC.

The sample holds one count of this clone. The V gene is TRBV19, the J gene TRBJ1-4; TRBD1 is a possible D gene (5 bases). CDR3 size: 13 residues. V lost 7 bases to trimming and J lost 7 bases, with 13 bases between them. The V gene's germline CDR1 is LNHDA and CDR2 SQIVND (reference sequence). In nucleotides, the CDR3 is TGTGCCAGTAACGGGGGTAGAGTTGAAAAACTGTTTTTT. Amino acids: CASNGGRVEKLFF. Looking up the rest from reference TRBV19 and TRBJ1-4 gives the full variable domain: DGGITQSPKYLFRKEGQNVTLSCEQNLNHDAMYWYRQDPGQGLRLIYYSQIVNDFQKGDIAEGYSVSREKKESFPLTVTSAQKNPTAFYLCASNGGRVEKLFFGSGTQLSVL.

The V gene is TRBV7-2, the J gene TRBJ2-1; D may be TRBD1 (6 bases). The V end was cut by 4 bases, the J end by 4 bases, with 14 bases between. Germline loops: CDR1 SGHTA, CDR2 FQGNSA. The CDR3 sequence is 15 residues long. As DNA, the CDR3 is TGTGCCAGCAGCTCTCTAGTAGGGGGTTACAATGAGCAGTTCTTC. It is translated as CASSSLVGGYNEQFF.

The chain joins TRBV4-3 to TRBJ1-4, with 8 bases that match TRBD1. Germline V gives CDR1 LGHNA, CDR2 YSLEER. V gave up 1 base and J gave up 7 bases; unmatched junction bases: 5. There are 15 residues in the CDR3. CDR3 residues: CASSQGQGSGEKLFF. The CDR3 DNA reads TGCGCCAGCAGCCAAGGACAGGGGTCTGGTGAAAAACTGTTTTTT.

The CDR3 coding sequence is TGTGCCTGGAGTCCGACCCTAGCAACTAATGAAAAACTGTTTTTT. Protein product: CAWSPTLATNEKLFF. The chain uses TRBV30 and TRBJ1-4, with D unclear. The CDR3 consists of 15 residues. V lost 2 bases, J lost 0 bases, and 10 bases lay in between. Germline V CDR1 and CDR2: GTSNPN, SVGIG (reference sequence). The entire variable domain, with the rest obtained from reference TRBV30 and TRBJ1-4, is as follows: SQTIHQWPATLVQPVGSPLSLECTVEGTSNPNLYWYRQAAGRGLQLLFYSVGIGQISSEVPQNLSASRPQDRQFILSSKKLLLSDSGFYLCAWSPTLATNEKLFFGSGTQLSVL.

The J gene is TRBJ2-6, the V gene TRBV5-4; D is possibly TRBD2 (5 bases). The V and J ends lost 0 bases and 12 bases respectively, with 13 bases between them. The CDR3 extends over 14 amino acids. Germline V CDR1 and CDR2: SGHNT, YYREEE (reference sequence). The CDR3 DNA reads as TGTGCCAGCAGCTTGGAGAGGGCAGTCACCGTCCTGACTTTC. Its protein is CASSLERAVTVLTF.

The rearrangement joins TRBV28 to TRBJ1-5; the D gene is possibly TRBD1 (6 bases). The length of the CDR3 is 14 residues. The germline CDR1 and CDR2 sequences are MDHEN and SYDVKM. Trimming pared 6 bases from V and 3 bases from J, leaving 12 bases between. The CDR3 DNA reads TGTGCCAGCAGGCCAGGACAGAACAATCAGCCCCAGCATTTT. As protein: CASRPGQNNQPQHF.

The V and J genes are TRBV7-6 and TRBJ2-3; 12 bases are shared with TRBD2. Germline loops: CDR1 SGHVS, CDR2 FNYEAQ. The CDR3 runs to 16 residues. Losses at the gene ends were 1 base for V and 2 bases for J; bases not matched to a gene: 1. DNA of the CDR3: TGTGCCAGCAGCTTAGGGACTAGCGGGATCACAGATACGCAGTATTTT. Its protein product is CASSLGTSGITDTQYF.

The chain uses TRBV11-3 and TRBJ2-5, with D perhaps TRBD1 or TRBD2 (6 bases each). The CDR3 contains 15 residues. Trimming stripped 5 bases from V and 3 bases from J, with 16 bases between. Germline V gene data show CDR1 as SGHNT and CDR2 as YENEEA. CDR3 loop: CASSLGGLREETQYF. CDR3 bases: TGTGCCAGCAGCCTCGGGGGCCTAAGGGAAGAGACCCAGTACTTC. The whole variable domain, filled in from reference TRBV11-3 and TRBJ2-5, reads EAGVVQSPRYKIIEKKQPVAFWCNPISGHNTLYWYLQNLGQGPELLIRYENEEAVDDSQLPKDRFSAERLKGVDSTLKIQPAELGDSAVYLCASSLGGLREETQYFGPGTRLLVL.

A remark on this clone: At one end the junction does not follow the germline gene, possibly because of a read error. Other DNA variants within this sample encode the same CDR3. This chain joins TRBV19 and TRBJ2-7; D is undetermined. Germline lookup yields CDR1 LNHDA and CDR2 SQIVND (reference sequence). The length of the CDR3 is 12 residues. CDR3 nucleotide sequence: TGTGCCAGTAGTTCAGCCTCCTACGAGCAATACTTC. It is translated as CASSSASYEQYF.

This chain connects TRBV13 to TRBJ2-3, with 8 bases aligning to TRBD1. Germline V CDR1 and CDR2: PRHDT, FYEKMQ (reference sequence). The trim removed 4 bases at V and 0 bases at J, leaving 12 bases unmatched. This CDR3 is built from 18 residues. As DNA, the CDR3 is TGTGCCAGCAGCTCCGGACAGGGTCCGGGACTGAGCACAGATACGCAGTATTTT. It is translated as CASSSGQGPGLSTDTQYF.

This clone appeared once. The chain carries TRBV30 and TRBJ1-2; perhaps TRBD1 as D (6 bases). From germline, CDR1 is GTSNPN and CDR2 SVGIG (reference sequence). The V gene lost 8 bases and the J gene lost 5 bases, with 12 bases spanning the gap. The CDR3 loop spans 11 amino acids. CDR3: CARGGGYGYTF. In DNA, the CDR3 is TGTGCCAGAGGGGGGGGATATGGCTACACCTTC.